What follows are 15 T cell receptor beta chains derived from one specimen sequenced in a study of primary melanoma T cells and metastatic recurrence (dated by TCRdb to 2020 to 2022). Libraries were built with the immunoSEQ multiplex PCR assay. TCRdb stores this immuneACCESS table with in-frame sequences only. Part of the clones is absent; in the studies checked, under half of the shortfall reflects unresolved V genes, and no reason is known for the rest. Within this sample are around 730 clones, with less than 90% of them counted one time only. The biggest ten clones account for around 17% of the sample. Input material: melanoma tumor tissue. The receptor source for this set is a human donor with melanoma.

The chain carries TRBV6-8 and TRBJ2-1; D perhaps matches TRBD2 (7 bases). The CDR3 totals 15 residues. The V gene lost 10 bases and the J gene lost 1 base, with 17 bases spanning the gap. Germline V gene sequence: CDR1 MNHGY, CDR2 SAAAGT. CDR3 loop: CAIFGGGASYNEQFF. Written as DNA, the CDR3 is TGTGCCATCTTTGGAGGGGGGGCTTCCTACAATGAGCAGTTCTTC.

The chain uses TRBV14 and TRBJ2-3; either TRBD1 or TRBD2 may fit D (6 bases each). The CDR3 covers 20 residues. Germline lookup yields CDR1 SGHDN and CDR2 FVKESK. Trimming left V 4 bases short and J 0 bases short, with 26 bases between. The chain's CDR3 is CASSPYVPGAPRESTDTQYF. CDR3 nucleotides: TGTGCCAGCAGCCCTTACGTTCCGGGGGCCCCACGGGAAAGCACAGATACGCAGTATTTT.

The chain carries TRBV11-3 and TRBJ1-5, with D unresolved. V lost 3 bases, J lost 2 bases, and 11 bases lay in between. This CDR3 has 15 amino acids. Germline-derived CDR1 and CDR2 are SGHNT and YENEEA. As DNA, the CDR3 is TGTGCCAGCAGCTTGGAAGGGCTAGGCAATCAGCCCCAGCATTTT. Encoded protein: CASSLEGLGNQPQHF.

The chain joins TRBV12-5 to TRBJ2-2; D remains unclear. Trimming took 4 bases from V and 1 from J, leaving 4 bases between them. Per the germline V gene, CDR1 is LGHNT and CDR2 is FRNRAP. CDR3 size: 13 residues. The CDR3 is CASGWGNTGELFF. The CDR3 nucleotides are TGTGCTAGTGGTTGGGGGAACACCGGGGAGCTGTTTTTT.

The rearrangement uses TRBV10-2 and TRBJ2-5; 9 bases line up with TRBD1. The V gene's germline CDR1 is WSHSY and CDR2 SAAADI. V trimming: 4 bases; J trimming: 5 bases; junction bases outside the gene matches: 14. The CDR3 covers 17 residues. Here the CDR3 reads CASSGVGTDRGKETQYF. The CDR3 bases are TGCGCCAGCAGTGGAGTTGGAACGGACAGGGGCAAGGAGACCCAGTACTTC.

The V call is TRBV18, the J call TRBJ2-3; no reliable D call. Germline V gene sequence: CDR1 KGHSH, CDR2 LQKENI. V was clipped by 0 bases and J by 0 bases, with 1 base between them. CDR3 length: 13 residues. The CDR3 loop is CASSPPSTDTQYF. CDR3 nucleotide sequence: TGTGCCAGCTCACCACCTAGCACAGATACGCAGTATTTT.

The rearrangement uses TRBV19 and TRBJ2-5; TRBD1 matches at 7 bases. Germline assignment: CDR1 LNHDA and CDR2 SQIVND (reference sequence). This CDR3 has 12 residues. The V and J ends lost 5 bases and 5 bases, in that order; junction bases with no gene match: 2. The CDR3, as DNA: TGTGCCAGTAGTGACAGGGCTGAGACCCAGTACTTC. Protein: CASSDRAETQYF.

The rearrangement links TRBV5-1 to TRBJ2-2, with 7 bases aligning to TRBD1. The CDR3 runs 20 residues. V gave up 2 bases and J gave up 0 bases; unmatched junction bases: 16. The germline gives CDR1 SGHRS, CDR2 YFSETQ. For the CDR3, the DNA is TGCGCCAGCAGCTTCGGGACAGTGAAGACTCAAGTCGCGAACACCGGGGAGCTGTTTTTT. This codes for CASSFGTVKTQVANTGELFF.

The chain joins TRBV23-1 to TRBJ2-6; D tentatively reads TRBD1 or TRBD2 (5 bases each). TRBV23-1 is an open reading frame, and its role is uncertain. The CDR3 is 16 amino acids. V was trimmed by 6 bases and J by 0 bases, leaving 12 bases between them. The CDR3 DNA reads TGCGCCAGCAGCCAAGACGGGGCCTCTGGGGCCAACGTCCTGACTTTC. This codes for CASSQDGASGANVLTF.

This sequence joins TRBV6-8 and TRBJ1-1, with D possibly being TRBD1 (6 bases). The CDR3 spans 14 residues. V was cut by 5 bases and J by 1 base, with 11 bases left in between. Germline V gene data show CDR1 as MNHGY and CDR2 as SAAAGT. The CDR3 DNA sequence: TGTGCCAGCAGTACCACAGGGTGGAACACTGAAGCTTTCTTT. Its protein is CASSTTGWNTEAFF.

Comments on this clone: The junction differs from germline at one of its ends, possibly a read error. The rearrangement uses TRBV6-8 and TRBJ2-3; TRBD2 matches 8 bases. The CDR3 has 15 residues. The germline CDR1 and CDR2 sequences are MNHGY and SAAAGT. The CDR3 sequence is CAISPLAVRGDTQYF. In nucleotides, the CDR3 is TGTGCCATCAGTCCACTAGCGGTTCGGGGAGATACGCAGTATTTT.

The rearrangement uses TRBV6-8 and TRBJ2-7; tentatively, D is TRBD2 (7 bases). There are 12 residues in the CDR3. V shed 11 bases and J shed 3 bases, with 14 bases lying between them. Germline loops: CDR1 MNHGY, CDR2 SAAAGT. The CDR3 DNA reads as TGTGCCGGGGGGGGGCCAAGCTACGAGCAGTACTTC. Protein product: CAGGGPSYEQYF.

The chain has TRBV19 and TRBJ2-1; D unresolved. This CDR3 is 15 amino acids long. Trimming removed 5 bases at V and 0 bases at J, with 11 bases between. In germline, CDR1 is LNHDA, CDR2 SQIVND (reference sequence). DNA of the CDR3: TGTGCCAGTAGTCAATTCTACAACTCCTACAATGAGCAGTTCTTC. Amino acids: CASSQFYNSYNEQFF.

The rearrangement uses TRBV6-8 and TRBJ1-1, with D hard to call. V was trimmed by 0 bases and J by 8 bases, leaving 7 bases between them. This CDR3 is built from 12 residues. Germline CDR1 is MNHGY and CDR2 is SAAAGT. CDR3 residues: CASSYSGREAFF. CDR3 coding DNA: TGTGCCAGCAGTTACTCGGGCCGCGAAGCTTTCTTT.

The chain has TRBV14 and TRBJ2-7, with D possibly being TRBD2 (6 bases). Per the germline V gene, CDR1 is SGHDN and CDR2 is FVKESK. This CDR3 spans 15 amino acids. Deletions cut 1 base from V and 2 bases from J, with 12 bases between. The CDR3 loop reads CASSQVGGLAYEQYF. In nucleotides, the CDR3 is TGTGCCAGCAGCCAAGTGGGGGGACTTGCCTACGAGCAGTACTTC.